This T cell receptor delta chain is from a study of gamma-delta chains in newborns, infants, children. Study details: Microbial exposure reportedly drives polyclonal innate γδ T cell expansion after birth.

J gave up 2 bases and V 4 bases, and 20 bases lay outside the gene matches. CDR1 and CDR2 (germline): TSWWSYY, QGS. The CDR3 has 23 residues. TCRdb reanalyzed the reads using CATT. The sample has around 1,800 delta-chain clones; 7.6% are singletons. By frequency in the sample, this clone is medium-sized. This clonotype was obtained from a child who was a newborn, infant or young child, either healthy, febrile or measles-vaccinated (not recorded which). This chain joins TRDV1 and TRDJ3, with TRDD3 matching over 10 bases. Source material: blood. As DNA, the CDR3 is TGTGCTCTTGGGGCCCGGCAAATTACTGGGGGATTAAGAGGTCCCTGGGACACCCGACAGATGTTTTTC. Its protein is CALGARQITGGLRGPWDTRQMFF.